This entry lists 7 T cell receptor beta chains sequenced from one sample in a study of blood T cell repertoires in COVID-19 (dated by TCRdb to the early 2020s). The library relied on the immunoSEQ multiplex PCR assay. TCRdb obtained this table from immuneACCESS and retained in-frame rearrangements with V and J assigned. These tables miss some clones; where compared with another copy, unresolved V genes account for less than half of the shortfall, and the remainder is unexplained. The sample table shows around 200,000 clones, and roughly 87% are seen once. Jointly, the top ten make up under 13% of the sample. What was sequenced was PBMCs or T cells enriched from blood (not recorded which). These receptor sequences come from a man in his late teens or twenties with acute COVID-19.

The chain is built from TRBV4-1 and TRBJ2-2; D ambiguous. The ends were cut back, 0 bases at V and 3 bases at J, with 8 bases in the middle. Germline V lookup: CDR1 MGHRA, CDR2 YSYEKL. This CDR3 comprises 15 residues. The CDR3 sequence: CASSQDQHYTGELFF. As DNA, the CDR3 is TGCGCCAGCAGCCAAGATCAACATTACACCGGGGAGCTGTTTTTT.

The V gene is TRBV19, the J gene TRBJ1-1; D uncertain. Germline loops: CDR1 LNHDA, CDR2 SQIVND (reference sequence). The V and J ends lost 0 bases and 0 bases respectively, with 8 bases between them. The CDR3 loop spans 15 amino acids. CDR3 in amino acids: CASSIEALMNTEAFF. The DNA for the CDR3 is TGTGCCAGTAGTATAGAAGCACTGATGAACACTGAAGCTTTCTTT.

V is TRBV5-6 and J is TRBJ1-5; TRBD1 matches 8 bases. The V segment lost 4 bases and the J segment 6 bases; nucleotides outside the gene matches: 9. Germline CDR1 and CDR2: SGHDT and YYEEEE. The CDR3 is made up of 15 amino acids. CDR3 region: CASSPGQGGGQPQHF. CDR3 coding DNA: TGTGCCAGCAGCCCTGGACAGGGCGGAGGTCAGCCCCAGCATTTT.

The chain couples TRBV28 to TRBJ2-7, with 13 bases matching TRBD2. V was pared by 4 bases and J by 4 bases, with 10 bases of the junction left unmatched. There are 17 residues in the CDR3. Germline lookup yields CDR1 MDHEN and CDR2 SYDVKM. CDR3 protein: CASSSWTSGSTPYEQYF. DNA for the CDR3: TGTGCCAGCAGTTCGTGGACTAGCGGGAGTACTCCGTACGAGCAGTACTTC.

This rearrangement joins TRBV9 to TRBJ2-7; 8 bases line up with TRBD1. The germline gives CDR1 SGDLS, CDR2 YYNGEE. This CDR3 region has 14 residues. The junction had 4 bases not matched to a gene; V was cut back by 3 bases and J by 2 bases. The CDR3 protein is CASSEGQATYEQYF. The CDR3, as DNA: TGTGCCAGCAGCGAGGGACAGGCAACCTACGAGCAGTACTTC.

The chain recombines TRBV6-2 or TRBV6-3 with TRBJ1-1; perhaps TRBD1 as D (5 bases). CDR3 length: 14 amino acids. Trimming removed 2 bases from V and 5 bases from J, with 12 bases in between. Germline-derived CDR1 and CDR2 are MNHEY and SVGEGT. Here the CDR3 reads CASSYNPGGTEAFF. CDR3 DNA: TGTGCCAGCAGTTACAACCCTGGGGGGACTGAAGCTTTCTTT.

The chain links TRBV2 to TRBJ1-5; no firm D call. CDR3 size: 15 residues. Germline CDR1 is SNHLY and CDR2 is FYNNEI. Trimming left V 7 bases short and J 2 bases short, with 15 bases between. CDR3 DNA: TGTGCCAGCAAAGAGTCGGGGAATGGCAATCAGCCCCAGCATTTT. Protein product: CASKESGNGNQPQHF.